This TCR beta chain was identified during a study of shared clonotypes between healthy human individuals. In the case of this clone: The antigen remains undetermined.

A deep-level run was used for the assay. In the authors' methods: ImmunoSEQ junction-only sequences lacked quality scores, so their filtering differed. Using immunoSEQ multiplex PCR, the repertoire was profiled, and TCRdb retains in-frame clones only, with some absent. D and trimming come from the DNA, and the V and J calls and clone size come from that table. The sample consists of some 500,000 clones, about 96% of them appearing once. Study-level findings and limits: On the whole, naive subsets had larger estimated richness than memory subsets had. Researchers sampled only blood; tissue repertoires likely differ.

V lost 3 bases to trimming and J lost 3 bases, with 6 bases between them. CDR3 length: 13 residues. The germline V gene encodes CDR1 SGDLS and CDR2 YYNGEE. The rearrangement uses TRBV9 and TRBJ2-2; D assignment may be TRBD1 or TRBD2 (5 bases each). The sequenced sample was naive CD4+ T cells sorted from blood. The sample's subset: CD45RA+ positively selected. The source of this sequence is a woman aged 25 to 39 in good health. CDR3 sequence reads: CASSAGHTGELFF. CDR3 DNA sequence: TGTGCCAGCAGCGCGGGACACACCGGGGAGCTGTTTTTT.